This T cell receptor beta chain was sequenced in a study of T cells after yellow fever vaccination. Study results and caveats: Few clonotypes appeared in both CD4 and CD8 compartments. A secondary response was less intense yet reached its peak sooner, at day 5 versus 15. Detected again after the booster were most primary-vaccination clones, at 95% to 98% CD4 and 88% CD8.

This clonotype was seen a few times. Its specificity is unknown. In making TCR cDNA, 5'RACE template switching added a universal primer site and UMIs to it. In TCRdb, the 5' RACE reads were re-called with MiXCR into one record per CDR3 protein. The profile shows 450,000 to 550,000 distinct CDR3 sequences, about 19% of them singletons. Unmatched junction bases numbered 14, after V lost 6 bases and J lost 5 bases. The CDR3 sequence is 18 residues long. In germline, CDR1 is SGHRS, CDR2 YFSETQ. This chain connects TRBV5-1 to TRBJ2-3, with 14 positions matching TRBD2. The starting material was PBMCs, obtained 15 days after the yellow fever booster vaccination. This sequence was found in a man younger than 40 who received the YFV17D yellow fever vaccine. The CDR3 spells CASNPMAGLAGVGDTQYF. CDR3 bases: TGCGCCAGCAACCCGATGGCGGGACTAGCGGGAGTTGGAGATACGCAGTATTTT. Full variable domain (missing parts from reference TRBV5-1 and TRBJ2-3): KAGVTQTPRYLIKTRGQQVTLSCSPISGHRSVSWYQQTPGQGLQFLFEYFSETQRNKGNFPGRFSGRQFSNSRSEMNVSTLELGDSALYLCASNPMAGLAGVGDTQYFGPGTRLTVL.